These T cell receptor beta chains were read from a single sample in a study of CD8 T cells in ankylosing spondylitis. TCRdb redid the calling of the 5' RACE reads with MiXCR, one entry per CDR3 protein. The table lists under 950,000 distinct CDR3 sequences, about 20% of them singletons, with 15% to 20% in the top ten. Sequencing used blood, either unsorted or a sorted T cell fraction (not recorded which). The receptors shown here come from a male donor with ankylosing spondylitis. Both conserved end residues are trimmed from each CDR3. D genes are given only for firm matches.

TRBJ2-2	TRBV15	.	ATSRVDRHPNTGDLF
TRBJ2-1	TRBV4-1	.	ASSQDTANNEQF
TRBJ2-6	TRBV20-1	.	SVGGTGANVLT
TRBJ1-2	TRBV28	TRBD1	ASSTPGGNYGYT
TRBJ1-1	TRBV4-1	.	ASSQDRGTLEAF
TRBJ1-1	TRBV7-3	.	ASSVQENTEAF
TRBJ2-7	TRBV12-3/TRBV12-4	.	ASSSGYEQY
TRBJ1-2	TRBV12-3/TRBV12-4	TRBD1	ASNDRGLVYGYT
TRBJ2-2	TRBV5-1	TRBD2	ASSLAGGASPGELF
TRBJ1-2	TRBV5-1	.	ASSLGAGANYGYT
TRBJ1-5	TRBV6-1	TRBD1	ASRVTGVGNQPQH
TRBJ1-1	TRBV7-8	.	ASRDPPGTEAF
TRBJ2-7	TRBV20-1	TRBD2	SALSREDSYEQY
TRBJ2-7	TRBV5-1	.	ASSLYGNYEQY
TRBJ2-5	TRBV29-1	.	SVVETGETQY
TRBJ2-7	TRBV9	TRBD1	ASSGQGASYEQY
TRBJ1-2	TRBV5-1	TRBD1	ASSTGQGYGYT
TRBJ2-3	TRBV19	.	ASSGLGKGTDTQY
TRBJ1-5	TRBV19	.	ASMDLTSNQPQH
TRBJ2-7	TRBV12-3/TRBV12-4	.	ASSLGATSGAGEQY
TRBJ1-1	TRBV3-1	TRBD1	ASSQGWTAGTGGRAF
TRBJ2-1	TRBV10-3	TRBD1	VISPGTGSGNEQF
TRBJ1-1	TRBV2	TRBD1	ASDRQGDTEAF
TRBJ2-5	TRBV11-2	.	ATWDITKQETQY
TRBJ2-7	TRBV27	TRBD2	ASSYGRTSGSSYEQY
TRBJ2-5	TRBV7-2	TRBD2	ASSLHGLAGVIETQY
TRBJ2-1	TRBV12-3/TRBV12-4	.	ASSPRGQKSSYNEQF
TRBJ1-2	TRBV20-1	TRBD1	SARAQGAWGYT